This passage covers 29 T cell receptor beta chains from one sample sequenced in a study of blood T cell repertoires in COVID-19. The data were produced by immunoSEQ multiplex PCR, yet TCRdb's version contains in-frame clones alone and is incomplete. The sample has roughly 200,000 clones; around 82% are singletons. The sample comprised peripheral blood. These receptors all stem from a man over 45 with active or convalescent COVID-19.

This chain's CDR3 is CASSRGQENSGNTIYF. The CDR3 region has the DNA TGTGCCAGTAGTCGAGGACAGGAGAACTCTGGAAACACCATATATTTT. The chain recombines TRBV19 with TRBJ1-3; TRBD1 matches 7 bases. V gave up 5 bases and J gave up 0 bases; unmatched junction bases: 7. Germline CDR1 LNHDA, CDR2 SQIVND (reference sequence). The CDR3 is 16 residues long.

The chain couples TRBV5-1 to TRBJ1-6, with TRBD1 as a possible D gene (5 bases). The V end lost 0 bases, the J end lost 0 bases, and 7 bases lay between the germline ends. In germline, CDR1 is SGHRS, CDR2 YFSETQ. This CDR3 comprises 16 residues. CDR3 protein: CASSLGQPSYNSPLHF. The CDR3 region has the DNA TGCGCCAGCAGCTTGGGACAGCCCTCCTATAATTCACCCCTCCACTTT. Based on the CDR3 plus reference TRBV5-1 and TRBJ1-6, the full variable domain is KAGVTQTPRYLIKTRGQQVTLSCSPISGHRSVSWYQQTPGQGLQFLFEYFSETQRNKGNFPGRFSGRQFSNSRSEMNVSTLELGDSALYLCASSLGQPSYNSPLHFGNGTRLTVT.

The CDR3 region is CASSPRWGAEAFF. CDR3 DNA sequence: TGTGCCAGCAGCCCCAGGTGGGGGGCTGAAGCTTTCTTT. This chain joins TRBV9 and TRBJ1-1; a possible D gene is TRBD1 (5 bases). The V gene lost 4 bases and the J gene lost 6 bases, with 13 bases spanning the gap. The CDR3 is 13 amino acids. CDR1 is SGDLS, CDR2 YYNGEE, per germline.

V is TRBV29-1 and J is TRBJ1-1; 7 bases match TRBD1. The germline CDR1 and CDR2 sequences are SQVTM and ANQGSEA. The CDR3 loop spans 12 amino acids. CDR3 sequence: CSATGVAAEAFF. DNA for the CDR3: TGCAGTGCAACAGGGGTTGCGGCTGAAGCTTTCTTT.

The CDR3 loop is CASSKVWAEPYEQYF. The CDR3, as DNA: TGTGCCAGCAGCAAAGTGTGGGCAGAGCCCTACGAGCAGTACTTC. The chain has TRBV21-1 and TRBJ2-7; TRBD1, the table's D call, lacks a check against the DNA. TRBV21-1 counts as a pseudogene. The CDR3 length is 15 residues.

J is TRBJ2-1 and V is TRBV5-8, with D perhaps TRBD2 (5 bases). The CDR3 loop spans 16 amino acids. V lost 4 bases and J 1 base, leaving 15 bases between the germline ends. Germline loops: CDR1 SGHTS, CDR2 YDEGEE. The CDR3 sequence is CASSPTPPGSYNEQFF. The CDR3 nucleotides read TGTGCCAGCAGCCCAACGCCTCCGGGATCCTACAATGAGCAGTTCTTC.

This rearrangement joins TRBV19 to TRBJ2-2, with 12 bases lining up with TRBD2. This CDR3 has 15 residues. The ends lost 5 bases at V and 4 bases at J; junction bases unmatched: 2. The germline V gene has CDR1 LNHDA and CDR2 SQIVND (reference sequence). The DNA for the CDR3 is TGTGCCAGTAGTGCTAGCGGGGGGGCCACCGGGGAGCTGTTTTTT. Protein: CASSASGGATGELFF.

V usage is TRBV19 and J usage is TRBJ1-5, with 8 bases aligning to TRBD1. Germline CDR1 LNHDA, CDR2 SQIVND (reference sequence). J lost 7 bases, V lost 7 bases, and 12 bases had no gene match. This CDR3 contains 15 residues. CDR3 nucleotides: TGTGCCAGTATCCCCTCCGGACAGGGAAACCAGCCCCAGCATTTT. Amino acids: CASIPSGQGNQPQHF.

The chain couples TRBV25-1 to TRBJ1-6; the D is unclear. Per germline, CDR1 MGHDK and CDR2 SYGVNS. Trimming cost V 2 bases and J 7 bases, with 9 bases left between them. This CDR3 is 14 amino acids long. Here the CDR3 reads CASSENIPNSPLHF. The CDR3 coding sequence is TGTGCCAGCAGTGAAAACATACCGAATTCACCCCTCCACTTT.

The chain employs TRBV5-1 and TRBJ2-2, with TRBD2 identical over 7 bases. V lost 3 bases, J lost 4 bases, and 6 bases stayed unmatched. This CDR3 is 15 amino acids long. Germline loops: CDR1 SGHRS, CDR2 YFSETQ. CDR3 amino acids: CASSSGRGGTGELFF. CDR3 coding DNA: TGCGCCAGCAGCTCTGGGAGGGGAGGCACCGGGGAGCTGTTTTTT.

This chain connects TRBV7-2 to TRBJ1-2, with D tentatively TRBD1 (5 bases). CDR1 and CDR2 (germline): SGHTA, FQGNSA. With 5 bases removed from V and 7 bases from J, the gap between germline ends came to 20 bases. The CDR3 is 15 residues long. The CDR3 here is CASSPYGGEVGGYTF. The CDR3 DNA reads as TGTGCCAGCAGCCCCTACGGGGGGGAAGTAGGTGGCTACACCTTC.

This clone was detected only once. The chain links TRBV6-5 to TRBJ2-2, with TRBD1 identical over 7 bases. Germline V gene data show CDR1 as MNHEY and CDR2 as SVGAGI. With V trimmed by 10 bases and J by 4 bases, 9 bases remained unmatched. The CDR3 spans 14 residues. For the CDR3, the DNA is TGTGCCACCAAAAGAGCAGGGGGCACCGGGGAGCTGTTTTTT. Its protein product is CATKRAGGTGELFF.

This chain uses TRBV19 with TRBJ1-1; perhaps TRBD1 as D (6 bases). This CDR3 is 15 amino acids long. V shed 4 bases and J shed 1 base, with 13 bases lying between them. In germline, CDR1 is LNHDA, CDR2 SQIVND (reference sequence). The CDR3 DNA reads TGTGCCAGTAGTACTCCGGGACACCCGAACACTGAAGCTTTCTTT. Amino acid sequence: CASSTPGHPNTEAFF. Based on the CDR3 plus reference TRBV19 and TRBJ1-1, the full variable domain is DGGITQSPKYLFRKEGQNVTLSCEQNLNHDAMYWYRQDPGQGLRLIYYSQIVNDFQKGDIAEGYSVSREKKESFPLTVTSAQKNPTAFYLCASSTPGHPNTEAFFGQGTRLTVV.

The chain couples TRBV6-5 to TRBJ1-1; possibly TRBD1 for D (5 bases). The CDR3 length is 14 residues. Trimming took 7 bases from V and 5 from J, leaving 17 bases between them. Germline CDR1 and CDR2: MNHEY and SVGAGI. The CDR3 bases are TGTGCCAGCATCCTACCCGGGGGAGGAACTGAAGCTTTCTTT. It yields the protein CASILPGGGTEAFF.

The V gene is TRBV3-1 (or the pseudogene TRBV3-2), the J gene TRBJ2-5; D remains ambiguous. CDR3 length: 15 amino acids. V dropped 1 base and J dropped 1 base, with 10 bases sitting between them. Per the germline V gene, CDR1 is LGHDT and CDR2 is YNNKEL (reference sequence). CDR3 sequence (DNA): TGTGCCAGCAGCCAAGCGATGGCCGCCCAAGAGACCCAGTACTTC. The encoded protein is CASSQAMAAQETQYF.

The V gene is TRBV19, the J gene TRBJ1-1; tentative D call: TRBD1 (5 bases). This CDR3 comprises 14 residues. Germline lookup yields CDR1 LNHDA and CDR2 SQIVND (reference sequence). V lost 3 bases and J 1 base, leaving 9 bases between the germline ends. Here the CDR3 DNA reads TGTGCCAGTAGTATGTGGCAGGGGAACACTGAAGCTTTCTTT. Its translation is CASSMWQGNTEAFF.

The chain employs TRBV30 and TRBJ1-3; TRBD1 matches 8 bases. The CDR3 length is 14 residues. Unmatched junction bases numbered 1, after V lost 3 bases and J lost 0 bases. The germline gives CDR1 GTSNPN, CDR2 SVGIG (reference sequence). The CDR3 is CAWRGQASGNTIYF. CDR3 in DNA: TGTGCCTGGAGGGGACAGGCCTCTGGAAACACCATATATTTT.

This chain uses TRBV3-1 (or the pseudogene TRBV3-2) with TRBJ2-1; TRBD2 aligns across 12 bases. The CDR3 runs to 15 residues. Trimming took 0 bases from V and 12 from J; bases not matched to a gene: 6. In germline, CDR1 is LGHDT, CDR2 YNNKEL (reference sequence). CDR3 in DNA: TGTGCCAGCAGCCAAGATTTACTAGCGGGGGGAGGGCAGTTCTTC. It translates to CASSQDLLAGGGQFF.

This sequence joins TRBV3-1 (or the pseudogene TRBV3-2) and TRBJ1-1; TRBD1 matches at 9 bases. The CDR3 covers 13 residues. V shed 0 bases, J shed 10 bases, and the junction held 3 bases outside the gene matches. Per germline, CDR1 LGHDT and CDR2 YNNKEL (reference sequence). The CDR3 DNA is TGTGCCAGCAGCCAAGAGGACAGGGGAAGAGCTTTCTTT. Residues: CASSQEDRGRAFF.

CDR3 DNA: TGTGCCAGCAGTGCAAGGGACAGGGGCAGCAATCAGCCCCAGCATTTT. Protein product: CASSARDRGSNQPQHF. The chain has TRBV6-1 and TRBJ1-5; 10 bases fit TRBD1. V lost 4 bases, J lost 1 base, and 4 bases stayed unmatched. Per the germline V gene, CDR1 is MNHNS and CDR2 is SASEGT. The CDR3 totals 16 residues.

CDR3 protein: CASSSTGKGGYTF. As DNA, the CDR3 is TGCGCCAGCAGCTCTACAGGGAAGGGAGGCTACACCTTC. The chain couples TRBV5-1 to TRBJ1-2; D is possibly TRBD1 (6 bases). This CDR3 contains 13 residues. Between the trimmed V and J ends, which lost 3 bases and 8 bases, there was a span of 14 bases. CDR1 is SGHRS, CDR2 YFSETQ, per germline. Complete variable domain (other parts from reference TRBV5-1 and TRBJ1-2): KAGVTQTPRYLIKTRGQQVTLSCSPISGHRSVSWYQQTPGQGLQFLFEYFSETQRNKGNFPGRFSGRQFSNSRSEMNVSTLELGDSALYLCASSSTGKGGYTFGSGTRLTVV.

The chain recombines TRBV7-8 with TRBJ2-5, with TRBD2 matching 12 bases. The J segment lost 5 bases and the V segment lost 4 bases, leaving 8 bases of the junction unmatched. The CDR3 loop spans 16 amino acids. Germline loops: CDR1 SGHVS, CDR2 FQNEAQ. CDR3 sequence: CASSSASGGAPETQYF. The CDR3 DNA sequence: TGTGCCAGCAGCTCCGCTAGCGGGGGGGCCCCGGAGACCCAGTACTTC.

This chain links TRBV5-4 with TRBJ1-2; perhaps TRBD1 as D (6 bases). CDR3 size: 14 residues. Germline CDR1 SGHNT, CDR2 YYREEE (reference sequence). V dropped 9 bases and J dropped 2 bases, with 17 bases sitting between them. For the CDR3, the DNA is TGTGCCACCGCTAGACAGGTAGACAACTATGGCTACACCTTC. Its translation: CATARQVDNYGYTF.

V and J are TRBV7-8 and TRBJ2-5; 12 bases are a match to TRBD2. The CDR3 is 15 amino acids. Trimming took 1 base from V and 5 from J; bases not matched to a gene: 2. The germline V gene has CDR1 SGHVS and CDR2 FQNEAQ. CDR3 protein: CASSLETSGGETQYF. The DNA of the CDR3 is TGTGCCAGCAGCTTAGAGACTAGCGGGGGTGAGACCCAGTACTTC.

This chain links TRBV9 with TRBJ1-2, with D hard to call. The V end was cut by 0 bases, the J end by 0 bases, with 9 bases between. The germline V gene has CDR1 SGDLS and CDR2 YYNGEE. The CDR3 spans 15 residues. CDR3 DNA: TGTGCCAGCAGCGTAGCCCCAGATCCTAACTATGGCTACACCTTC. Its protein is CASSVAPDPNYGYTF.

The chain recombines TRBV7-8 with TRBJ1-2; 8 bases are shared with TRBD1. Looked up from germline, CDR1 is SGHVS and CDR2 is FQNEAQ. The CDR3 runs 13 residues. J was trimmed by 9 bases and V by 5 bases; bases with no gene match: 8. The CDR3, as DNA: TGTGCCAGCAGCCCCCGGGACAGGTCGAGCTACACCTTC. It specifies CASSPRDRSSYTF.

This sequence joins TRBV19 and TRBJ2-2; TRBD1 aligns across 7 bases. The CDR3 extends over 16 amino acids. CDR1 and CDR2 from the germline V gene are LNHDA and SQIVND (reference sequence). V dropped 3 bases and J dropped 1; count of bases not matched to a gene: 5. The CDR3 reads CASSMGRQGNTGELFF. The DNA for the CDR3 is TGTGCCAGTAGTATGGGGCGACAGGGGAACACCGGGGAGCTGTTTTTT. The full variable domain, with the rest looked up from reference TRBV19 and TRBJ2-2, is DGGITQSPKYLFRKEGQNVTLSCEQNLNHDAMYWYRQDPGQGLRLIYYSQIVNDFQKGDIAEGYSVSREKKESFPLTVTSAQKNPTAFYLCASSMGRQGNTGELFFGEGSRLTVL.

The rearrangement joins TRBV19 to TRBJ1-1; D is ambiguous. CDR3 length: 12 residues. Germline CDR1 and CDR2: LNHDA and SQIVND (reference sequence). Trimming removed 1 base at V and 5 bases at J, with 5 bases between. CDR3 coding DNA: TGTGCCAGTAGTATAGTCCCGACTGAAGCTTTCTTT. This codes for CASSIVPTEAFF.

V is TRBV5-4 and J is TRBJ2-4, with TRBD2 as a possible D gene (5 bases). Germline lookup yields CDR1 SGHNT and CDR2 YYREEE (reference sequence). CDR3 length equals 16 residues. V lost 3 bases and J lost 3, with 16 bases in between. In DNA, the CDR3 is TGTGCCAGCAGCTCACCATCCGGGATGCTCAAAAACATTCAGTACTTC. Amino acid sequence: CASSSPSGMLKNIQYF. Full variable domain (outside the CDR3, taken from reference TRBV5-4 and TRBJ2-4): ETGVTQSPTHLIKTRGQQVTLRCSSQSGHNTVSWYQQALGQGPQFIFQYYREEENGRGNFPPRFSGLQFPNYSSELNVNALELDDSALYLCASSSPSGMLKNIQYFGAGTRLSVL.